This TCR beta chain appears in the sequencing data of a study of PD-L1 blockade in urothelial cancer (TCRdb year 2017). Looking at the study overall: Therapy was started in 2014 for all patients, and atezolizumab 1,200 mg was administered intravenously every 3 weeks. About 85% of the roughly 29 patients were identified as males with urothelial cancer of bladder origin, and a prior smoking history was reported by 18 of 29 patients. An ECOG performance status of 0 or 1 was recorded for the patients, and 0 to 3 prior chemotherapy regimens had been received by the patients. Blood samples were analyzed 3 weeks after the start of treatment (second dose) and 6 weeks after the start of treatment. Blood samples gave a median of about 130,000 T cells and approximately 85,000 unique TCRs, with a median clonality of 0.080. An exploratory multi-omic analysis was conducted of the somatic, immune and clinical correlates of response to PD-L1 blockade with atezolizumab in urothelial cancer. Pretreatment tumor samples and matched peripheral blood, collected serially before and after atezolizumab treatment, underwent TCR sequencing. Progression-free survival longer than 6 months counted as durable clinical benefit, and TCR features were additionally tested against both progression-free and overall survival. In the same patients who had TCR sequencing, pretreatment tumors also underwent whole exome sequencing and RNA sequencing. Durable clinical benefit was achieved by nine patients and was not achieved by 20 patients. Some 29 patients had pretreatment blood TCR-seq, some 25 had at least one posttreatment blood collection, and some 25 had tumor TCR-seq. Summary of the overall study and its limitations: Because the sample size was small (n of about 29) and many exploratory analyses were performed, the results are intended to be hypothesis-generating. Improved progression-free and overall survival was found to be associated with pretreatment peripheral blood TCR clonality below the median. Greater expansion of tumor-associated TCR clones in peripheral blood 3 weeks after the start of treatment was observed in patients with durable benefit (n of about 20, p = 0.022).

Synthetic TCR analog templates were spiked into each PCR to estimate absolute template abundance from read counts. TCRbeta CDR3 regions were amplified from genomic DNA with bias-controlled V and J gene primers using the immunoSEQ assay. Sequencing of rearranged TCRbeta segments was performed at approximately 20X coverage. The original methods were these. Sequencing errors were corrected by clustering, and CDR3s were annotated against IMGT so that V, D and J genes could be assigned. Only productive TCRbeta rearrangements were used in downstream analyses, excluding out-of-frame or stop-codon sequences. To compute clonality, Shannon entropy was normalized by the log of the number of unique productive sequences and then subtracted from one. Fisher's exact test with Benjamini-Hochberg correction, using a cutoff of adjusted p below 0.01, was how clones that differed between time points or between blood and tumor were identified. TCRdb obtained this table from immuneACCESS and retained in-frame rearrangements with V and J assigned. These tables miss some clones; where compared with another copy, unresolved V genes account for less than half of the shortfall, and the remainder is unexplained. The V and J calls and clone size were taken over from that table, and D and trimming were inferred from the DNA. For this sample the table gives tens of thousands of clones, of which more than 75% were detected only once. The ten largest clones take up 16% of the sample.

The cohort included 29 patients with locally advanced or metastatic urothelial carcinoma who were treated at Memorial Sloan Kettering on a trial protocol. Peripheral blood mononuclear cells were collected pretreatment and during treatment, at between 1 and 8 total time points per patient. The Qiagen DNeasy Blood extraction kit was used to purify genomic DNA from total PBMCs and tumor samples. PBMCs were collected pretreatment and during treatment and were isolated and stored as previously described. This clone was found a few times. Its recognized antigen is unknown. No clone much larger than this one lies a single base away; base qualities are absent. This specimen was PBMCs, taken around atezolizumab (anti-PD-L1) treatment. This receptor was obtained from a man aged 55 to 69 with urothelial cancer.

This receptor carries the CDR3 CASTRDRAVSYEQYF. The DNA is as follows: TGTGCCAGCACTCGGGACAGGGCTGTTTCCTACGAGCAGTACTTC. The chain uses TRBV5-7 and TRBJ2-7, with 9 middle bases fitting TRBD1. TRBV5-7 is marked as an open reading frame, function uncertain. The junction shows trimming of 6 bases on V and 1 base on J, and the gene matches do not reach 8 bases of it. The CDR3 goes from the cysteine to the phenylalanine over 15 residues. The DNA shown is the 45-base CDR3, in frame from base 1.